This T cell receptor beta chain comes out of a study of glioma-infiltrating T cells. Amplification of TCR alpha and beta CDR3 regions from RNA used iRepertoire nested multiplex PCR. Tissue mRNA or PBMC total RNA, about 90-400 ng, went into one-step reverse transcription and amplification. MiXCR, run by TCRdb on the multiplex PCR reads, gives a single entry per CDR3 protein. The sample lists around 20,000 distinct CDR3 sequences, 20% to 25% occurring once. Study outcomes and limitations: Tissue and blood shared very few CDR3 sequences. Tissue-blood divergence was below expectation in non-neoplastic patients, above in gliomas.

The sample holds one count of this clonotype. Its antigen is unknown. This clone may be a read error of a much larger clone one base away. CDR1 is SGHAT and CDR2 is FQNNGV in the germline V gene. CDR3 length equals 15 residues. Trimming took 0 bases from V and 4 from J, leaving 12 bases between them. The rearrangement uses TRBV11-2 and TRBJ2-5, with D uncertain. The sequencing input was glioma tissue, nonneoplastic brain tissue, or PBMCs (not recorded which). This TCR was sampled from a human donor with low-grade glioma or glioblastoma, undergoing nonglioma brain surgery, or in good health (not recorded which). CDR3 DNA: TGTGCCAGCAGCTTAGAGGCCTACAATGGAGAGACCCAGTACTTC. Translated: CASSLEAYNGETQYF.